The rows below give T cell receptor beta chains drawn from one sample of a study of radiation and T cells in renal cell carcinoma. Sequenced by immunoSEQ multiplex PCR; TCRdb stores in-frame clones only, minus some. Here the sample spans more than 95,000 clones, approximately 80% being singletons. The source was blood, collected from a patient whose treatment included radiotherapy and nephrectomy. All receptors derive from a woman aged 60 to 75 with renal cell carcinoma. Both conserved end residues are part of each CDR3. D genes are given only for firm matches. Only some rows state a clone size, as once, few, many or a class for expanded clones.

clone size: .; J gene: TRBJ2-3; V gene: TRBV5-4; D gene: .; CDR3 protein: CASSSTTDTQYF; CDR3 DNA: TGTGCCAGCAGCTCCACCACAGATACGCAGTATTTT
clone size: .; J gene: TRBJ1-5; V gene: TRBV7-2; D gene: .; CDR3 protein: CASRPTAGQPQHF; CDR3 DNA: TGTGCCAGCAGGCCGACGGCGGGGCAGCCCCAGCATTTT
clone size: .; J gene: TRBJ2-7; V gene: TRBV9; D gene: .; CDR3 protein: CASSVSGVTAEQYF; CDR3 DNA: TGTGCCAGCAGCGTTTCAGGGGTGACTGCCGAGCAGTACTTC
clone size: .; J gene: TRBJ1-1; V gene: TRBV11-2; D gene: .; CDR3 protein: CASSSPRGGTEAFF; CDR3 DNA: TGTGCCAGCAGCTCCCCGCGGGGGGGGACTGAAGCTTTCTTT
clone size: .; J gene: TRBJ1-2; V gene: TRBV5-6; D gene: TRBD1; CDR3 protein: CASRGQGALYGYTF; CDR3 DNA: TGTGCCAGCAGAGGACAGGGGGCTCTTTATGGCTACACCTTC
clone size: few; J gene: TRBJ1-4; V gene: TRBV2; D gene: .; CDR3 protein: CASSEIPDRTNEKLFF; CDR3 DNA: TGTGCCAGCAGTGAGATCCCGGACAGAACTAATGAAAAACTGTTTTTT
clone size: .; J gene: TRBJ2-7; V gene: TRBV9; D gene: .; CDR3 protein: CASSVEANSYEQYF; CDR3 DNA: TGTGCCAGCAGCGTAGAGGCCAACTCCTACGAGCAGTACTTC
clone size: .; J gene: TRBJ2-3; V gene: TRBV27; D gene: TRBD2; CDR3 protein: CASSTTSGGANTQYF; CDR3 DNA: TGTGCCAGCAGCACTACTAGCGGGGGGGCAAATACGCAGTATTTT
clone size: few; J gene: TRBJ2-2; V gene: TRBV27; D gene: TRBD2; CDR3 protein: CASSLLAGGYTGELFF; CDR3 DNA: TGTGCCAGCAGTTTATTAGCGGGAGGGTACACCGGGGAGCTGTTTTTT
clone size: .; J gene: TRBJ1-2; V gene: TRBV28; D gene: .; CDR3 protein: CASGRANYGYTF; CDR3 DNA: TGTGCCAGCGGGCGGGCTAACTATGGCTACACCTTC
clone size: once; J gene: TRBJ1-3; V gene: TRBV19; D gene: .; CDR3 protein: CASSPMRLQLSGNTIYF; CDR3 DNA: TGTGCCAGTAGCCCAATGAGGTTACAGCTCTCTGGAAACACCATATATTTT
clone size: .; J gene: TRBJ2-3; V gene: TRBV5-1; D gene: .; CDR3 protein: CASVEGGRTDTQYF; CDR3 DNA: TGCGCCAGCGTAGAGGGGGGGAGGACAGATACGCAGTATTTT
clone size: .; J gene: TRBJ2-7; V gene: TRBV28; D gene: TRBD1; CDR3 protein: CASSPQRDRAPYEQYF; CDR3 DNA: TGTGCCAGCAGTCCTCAACGGGACAGGGCCCCTTACGAGCAGTACTTC
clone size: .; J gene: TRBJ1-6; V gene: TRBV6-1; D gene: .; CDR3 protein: CATTGGDNSPLHF; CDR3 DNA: TGTGCCACCACGGGGGGGGATAATTCACCCCTCCACTTT
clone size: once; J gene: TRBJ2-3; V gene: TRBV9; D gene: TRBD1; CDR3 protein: CASSDRDRRKYF; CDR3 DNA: TGTGCCAGCAGCGACAGGGACAGGCGCAAATATTTT
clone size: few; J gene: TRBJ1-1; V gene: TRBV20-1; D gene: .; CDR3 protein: CSASKQAEAFF; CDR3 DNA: TGCAGTGCTAGTAAACAGGCTGAAGCTTTCTTT
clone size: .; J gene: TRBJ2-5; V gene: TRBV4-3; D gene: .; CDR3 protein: CASSQDRTGALETETQYF; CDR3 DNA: TGCGCCAGCAGCCAAGATCGGACTGGGGCGCTGGAGACGGAGACCCAGTACTTC
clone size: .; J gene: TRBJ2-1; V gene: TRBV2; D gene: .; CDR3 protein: CASSTILGNNEQFF; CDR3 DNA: TGTGCCAGCAGTACGATCCTCGGGAACAATGAGCAGTTCTTC
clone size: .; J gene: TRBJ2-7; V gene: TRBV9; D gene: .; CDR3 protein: CASSATGSVEQYF; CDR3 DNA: TGTGCCAGCAGCGCAACAGGCTCCGTGGAGCAGTACTTC
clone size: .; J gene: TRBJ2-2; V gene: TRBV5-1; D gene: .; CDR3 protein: CASSPLAANTGELFF; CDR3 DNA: TGCGCCAGCAGCCCCCTGGCAGCGAACACCGGGGAGCTGTTTTTT
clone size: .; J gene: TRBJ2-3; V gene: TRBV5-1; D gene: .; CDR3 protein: CASSPTTLGTDTQYF; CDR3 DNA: TGCGCCAGCAGCCCGACAACTCTGGGCACAGATACGCAGTATTTT
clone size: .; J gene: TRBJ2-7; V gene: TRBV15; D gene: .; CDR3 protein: CATSLRGGDEQYF; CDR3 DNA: TGTGCCACCAGCTTAAGAGGTGGAGACGAGCAGTACTTC
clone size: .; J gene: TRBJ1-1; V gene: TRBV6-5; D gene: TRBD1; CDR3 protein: CAAGRSGTVNTEAFF; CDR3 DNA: TGTGCCGCAGGTCGATCAGGGACAGTAAACACTGAAGCTTTCTTT
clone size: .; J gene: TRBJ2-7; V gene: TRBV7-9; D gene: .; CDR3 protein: CASSNGRSSYEQYF; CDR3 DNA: TGTGCCAGCAGTAACGGGCGAAGCTCCTACGAGCAGTACTTC
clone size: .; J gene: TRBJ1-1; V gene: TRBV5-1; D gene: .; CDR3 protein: CASSFDRNTEAFF; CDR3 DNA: TGCGCCAGCAGCTTTGACAGAAACACTGAAGCTTTCTTT
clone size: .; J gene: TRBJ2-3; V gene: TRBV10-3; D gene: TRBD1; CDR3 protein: CASGQRGQGGTDTQYF; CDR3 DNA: TGTGCCAGCGGACAGCGGGGACAGGGAGGGACAGATACGCAGTATTTT
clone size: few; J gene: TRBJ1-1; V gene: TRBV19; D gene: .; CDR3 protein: CASYWAGATFF; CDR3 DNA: TGTGCCAGTTACTGGGCGGGGGCGACTTTCTTT
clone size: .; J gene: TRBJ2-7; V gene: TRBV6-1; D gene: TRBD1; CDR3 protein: CAASDRGGYEQYF; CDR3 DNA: TGTGCCGCATCCGACAGGGGGGGCTACGAGCAGTACTTC
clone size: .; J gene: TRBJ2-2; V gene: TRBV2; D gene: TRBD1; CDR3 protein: CASSEVPRGQGTGELFF; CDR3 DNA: TGTGCCAGCAGTGAAGTACCCAGGGGGCAAGGGACCGGGGAGCTGTTTTTT
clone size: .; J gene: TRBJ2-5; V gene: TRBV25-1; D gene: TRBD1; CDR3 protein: CASGTGSEETQYF; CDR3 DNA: TGTGCCAGCGGGACAGGGTCAGAGGAGACCCAGTACTTC
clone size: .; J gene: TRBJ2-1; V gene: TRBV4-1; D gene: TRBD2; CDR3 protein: CASSQLAGAGYNEQFF; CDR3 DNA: TGCGCCAGCAGCCAACTAGCGGGGGCAGGCTACAATGAGCAGTTCTTC
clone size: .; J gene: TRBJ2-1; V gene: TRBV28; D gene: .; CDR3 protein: CASIPGGPPYNEQFF; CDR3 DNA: TGTGCCAGCATTCCCGGGGGGCCTCCCTACAATGAGCAGTTCTTC
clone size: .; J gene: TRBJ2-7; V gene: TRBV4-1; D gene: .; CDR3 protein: CASSQPNSGTRLEQYF; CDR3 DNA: TGCGCCAGCAGCCAACCCAATTCGGGGACTCGTCTAGAGCAGTACTTC
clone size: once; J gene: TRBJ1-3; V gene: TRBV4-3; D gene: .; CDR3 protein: CASSQDPTGTSSGNTIYF; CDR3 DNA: TGCGCCAGCAGCCAAGATCCCACAGGGACATCCTCTGGAAACACCATATATTTT
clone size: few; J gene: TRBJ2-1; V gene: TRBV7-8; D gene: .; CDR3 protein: CASSPPLRQGNEQFF; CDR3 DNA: TGTGCCAGCAGCCCCCCCTTACGGCAGGGCAATGAGCAGTTCTTC
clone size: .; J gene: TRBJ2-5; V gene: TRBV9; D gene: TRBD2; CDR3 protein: CASSPGGLAGGLETQYF; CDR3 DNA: TGTGCCAGCAGCCCGGGGGGACTAGCGGGAGGGCTAGAGACCCAGTACTTC
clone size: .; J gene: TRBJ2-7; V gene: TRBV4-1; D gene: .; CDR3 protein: CASSQEGGTGLTDPSSYEQYF; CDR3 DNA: TGCGCCAGCAGCCAAGAGGGAGGTACAGGGCTTACAGACCCGAGCTCCTACGAGCAGTACTTC
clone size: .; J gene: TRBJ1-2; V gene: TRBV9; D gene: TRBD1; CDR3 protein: CASSVPTGNGYTF; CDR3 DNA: TGTGCCAGCAGCGTTCCGACAGGGAATGGCTACACCTTC
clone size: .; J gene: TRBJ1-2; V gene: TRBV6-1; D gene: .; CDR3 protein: CASSEGGRVYGYTF; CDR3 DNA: TGTGCCAGCAGTGAAGGCGGCAGGGTCTATGGCTACACCTTC
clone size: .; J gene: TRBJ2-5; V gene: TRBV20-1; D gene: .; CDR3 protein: CSARVETQYF; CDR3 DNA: TGCAGTGCTAGAGTAGAGACCCAGTACTTC
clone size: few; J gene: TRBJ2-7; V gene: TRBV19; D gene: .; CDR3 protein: CASSISRGAYEQYF; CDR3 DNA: TGTGCCAGTAGTATTTCCAGGGGAGCCTACGAGCAGTACTTC
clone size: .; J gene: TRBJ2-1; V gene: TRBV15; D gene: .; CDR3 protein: CATSRERAYNEQFF; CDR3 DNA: TGTGCCACCAGCAGAGAACGAGCCTACAATGAGCAGTTCTTC
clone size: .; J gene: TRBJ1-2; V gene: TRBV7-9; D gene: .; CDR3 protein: CASSLSSERAYGYTF; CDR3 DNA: TGTGCCAGCAGCTTGTCGTCGGAGCGCGCCTATGGCTACACCTTC
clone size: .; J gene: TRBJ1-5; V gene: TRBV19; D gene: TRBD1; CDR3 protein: CASSRDRYSNQPQHF; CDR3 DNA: TGTGCCAGTAGTAGGGACAGGTATAGCAATCAGCCCCAGCATTTT
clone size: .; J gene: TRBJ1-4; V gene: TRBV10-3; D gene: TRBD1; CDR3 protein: CAIRGTEPNEKLFF; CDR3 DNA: TGTGCCATCAGAGGGACAGAACCTAATGAAAAACTGTTTTTT
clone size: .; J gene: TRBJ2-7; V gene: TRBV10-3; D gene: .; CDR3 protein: CAISVGPRTRRPYEQYF; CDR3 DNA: TGTGCCATCAGTGTCGGCCCTAGGACTCGGAGGCCCTACGAGCAGTACTTC
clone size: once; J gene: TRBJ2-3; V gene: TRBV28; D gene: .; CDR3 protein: CASSLVQTDTQYF; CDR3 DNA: TGTGCCAGCAGTTTAGTACAGACAGATACGCAGTATTTT
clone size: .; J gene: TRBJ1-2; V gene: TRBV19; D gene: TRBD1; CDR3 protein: CASSMGQAAYGYTF; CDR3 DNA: TGTGCCAGTAGTATGGGACAGGCGGCCTATGGCTACACCTTC
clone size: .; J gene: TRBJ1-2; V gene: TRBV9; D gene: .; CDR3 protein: CASSVGGQEVGYGYTF; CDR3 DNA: TGTGCCAGCAGCGTAGGGGGGCAGGAGGTCGGCTATGGCTACACCTTC
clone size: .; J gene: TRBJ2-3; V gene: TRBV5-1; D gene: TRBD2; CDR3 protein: CASTPTSGTDTQYF; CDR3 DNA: TGCGCCAGCACCCCGACTAGCGGCACAGATACGCAGTATTTT
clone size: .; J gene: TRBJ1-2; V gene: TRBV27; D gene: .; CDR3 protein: CASSSGPGYGYTF; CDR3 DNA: TGTGCCAGCAGTTCGGGACCGGGCTATGGCTACACCTTC
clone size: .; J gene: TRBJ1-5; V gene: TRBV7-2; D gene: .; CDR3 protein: CASSLGPGTLLQQPQHF; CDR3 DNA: TGTGCCAGCAGCTTAGGCCCCGGGACGCTCTTGCAGCAGCCCCAGCATTTT
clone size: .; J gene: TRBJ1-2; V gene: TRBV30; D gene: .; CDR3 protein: CAWRHTRVYGYTF; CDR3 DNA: TGTGCCTGGAGACACACCCGGGTCTATGGCTACACCTTC
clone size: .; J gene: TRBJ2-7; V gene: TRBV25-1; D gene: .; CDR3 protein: CASNEGAYEQYF; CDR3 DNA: TGTGCCAGCAATGAGGGGGCCTACGAGCAGTACTTC